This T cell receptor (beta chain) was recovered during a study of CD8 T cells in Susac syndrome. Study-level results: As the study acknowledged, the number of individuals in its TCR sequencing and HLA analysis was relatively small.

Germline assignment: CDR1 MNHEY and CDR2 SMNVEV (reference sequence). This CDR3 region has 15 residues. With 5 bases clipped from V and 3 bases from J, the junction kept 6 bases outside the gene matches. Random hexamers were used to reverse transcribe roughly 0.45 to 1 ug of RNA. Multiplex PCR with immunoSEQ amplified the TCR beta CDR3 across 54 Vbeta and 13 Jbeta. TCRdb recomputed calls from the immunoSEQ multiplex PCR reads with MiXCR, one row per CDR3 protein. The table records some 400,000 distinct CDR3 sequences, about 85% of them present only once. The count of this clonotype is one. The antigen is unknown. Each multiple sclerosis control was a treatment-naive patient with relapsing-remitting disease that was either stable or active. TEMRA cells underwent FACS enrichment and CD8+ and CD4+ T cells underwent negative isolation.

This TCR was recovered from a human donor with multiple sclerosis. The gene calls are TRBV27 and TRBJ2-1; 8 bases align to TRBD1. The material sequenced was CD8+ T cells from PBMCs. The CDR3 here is CASSAGTGIYNEQFF. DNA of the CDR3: TGTGCCAGCAGTGCCGGGACAGGAATCTACAATGAGCAGTTCTTC.